This T cell receptor beta chain is from a study of cytomegalovirus exposure and HLA in healthy donors (dated by TCRdb to about 2017). Concerning the study at large: In an earlier analysis of some 610 of the donors, 250 to 350 Gb of sequence data and approximately 120 million unique TCR beta sequences from roughly 180 million T cells were reported. To study patterns of TCR occurrence, a later analysis re-analyzed previously published TCR beta repertoires from several hundred donors and added high-resolution HLA genotyping. An earlier analysis of some 600 of the donors applied high-throughput TCR beta sequencing to assess whether each TCR beta V gene segment acted as functional or pseudogenic. Rather than using new phenotypic data, the later analysis identified candidate immune exposures from TCR beta sequences and from how often those sequences occurred across donors. The study used immunosequencing to profile the T cell repertoires of approximately 650 subjects and linked those repertoires to cytomegalovirus serostatus. Along with the roughly 710-subject first cohort, a separate validation cohort of over a hundred different subjects was used. The study was designed to test whether signatures of past pathogen exposure could be identified by cataloging public T cell receptors. The number of donors typed differed by locus, with 629-630 for A, B, C, DRB1 and DQB1, 522 for DQA1, 600 to 610 for DPA1, and approximately 470 for DPB1. Of the 398 genotyped donors, approximately 83% fell in the genetic ancestry cluster associated with self-reported Caucasian donors. Class I and class II HLA loci were covered by the typing at four-digit resolution. Across approximately 400 genotyped donors of the cohort, an average of roughly 250,000 unique TCR beta nucleotide sequences per donor were sequenced, and about a sixth of those sequences were non-productive. To predict cytomegalovirus infection status, the study brought together high-throughput TCR immunosequencing, statistical association of individual TCRs with disease status, and machine learning. All discovery cohort repertoires had been generated on a single sequencing platform. Four or five DR-DQ haplotypes were handled as single units for association and clustering, since linkage in the cohort was strong. Donor age, sex, ethnicity and CMV serostatus were collected together with the repertoire data. A later genetic analysis used genome-wide SNP genotypes for about 55% of the 666 donors, treating that subset as a discovery cohort. About 280 gigabases of sequencing data and roughly 90 million unique TCR sequences were included in an early release covering roughly 600 HLA-typed donors.

Library method: the immunoSEQ multiplex PCR assay. The multiplex PCR relied on a mix of 60 forward primers for TCR Vbeta segments and 13 reverse primers for TCR Jbeta segments. Amplification of the CDR3 region of rearranged TCR beta genes was performed with a multiplex PCR assay on genomic DNA. The amplified TCR beta libraries were sequenced on the Illumina HiSeq System as 87-base-pair reads. Per the source publication's procedure: Across the roughly 640 repertoires, a later analysis counted roughly 84 million unique TCR beta chains, some 11 million of which were shared by at least two donors. To remove PCR and sequencing errors, raw reads were error-corrected and collapsed into unique sequences using a nearest-neighbor algorithm that merged closely related sequences. CDR3 sequences were aligned to IMGT reference sequences to assign V, D and J gene segments. For a sequence to be retained, a match of at least six nucleotides to both a V gene segment and a J gene segment was required. Rearrangements were called productive when the CDR3 lacked stop codons and stayed in frame with V and J; all others were non-productive. CDR3 was defined by IMGT convention, running from the second conserved V-encoded cysteine to the conserved J-encoded phenylalanine. In an earlier analysis of around 640 of the donors, sequences lacking an unambiguous match to a single V gene segment were excluded. An earlier analysis of 587 of the donors classified V segments as functional when productive rearrangements were above 56.7% and as segregating when the standard deviation between donors was above 5%. To diagnose cytomegalovirus status from the catalog of TCR beta chain sequences, a statistical classification framework was built. In a later analysis, V and J genes were assigned by comparing TCR nucleotide sequences against IMGT/GENE-DB human TR gene sequences. The TCRdist pipeline was used in a later analysis to assign CDR3 sequences and most-parsimonious VDJ recombination scenarios. In a later analysis, every TCR beta chain was defined by the combination of its CDR3 amino acid sequence and its V-gene family, and reads without a unique V-gene family were dropped. A later analysis removed nearly 600 highly shared, low-generation-probability nucleotide sequences to deal with suspected cross-contamination and a sequencing artifact. A later analysis calculated a clonal expansion index for each public chain from normalized within-repertoire ranks of inferred template counts. In a later analysis, generation probabilities were computed with a VDJ recombination model fitted to out-of-frame rearrangements, and the resulting probabilities were checked against IGoR. Hypergeometric tests were used in a later analysis to score TCR-TCR, TCR-HLA and TCR-CMV co-occurrence, with a repertoire-size bias correction applied to the TCR pairs. A later analysis estimated false discovery rates by permuting HLA or CMV assignments 20 times. In a later analysis, co-occurring TCRs were grouped using DBSCAN, with TCRdist sequence similarity added in when clustering inside HLA-allele-positive subsets. For co-occurrence clustering, repertoires with fewer than 30,000 or more than 120,000 public chains were excluded, along with roughly five repertoires with anomalous nucleotide sharing. TCRdb limited this immuneACCESS table to in-frame rearrangements with V and J called. A share of clones is missing; checked studies link under half to unresolved V genes, and the rest is unexplained. V and J calls plus clone size are reproduced from that table; the DNA served to infer D and trimming. For this sample there are 70,000 to 95,000 clones; around four fifths appear just once. The ten top clones hold 9.5% to 13% of the sample.

The CDR3, from cysteine to phenylalanine, totals 14 residues. The sequence is cut down to CDR3 DNA, 42 bases in frame from base 1. The germline V gene yields SGDLS for CDR1 and YYNGEE for CDR2. V gives up 4 bases and J gives up 1 base, and the segment between their germline ends measures 11 bases. In total, over 600 healthy bone marrow donors made up the cohort. At the time of sampling, every cohort member was nominally healthy, though immune exposures that went unrecorded were likely present. The donor tested CMV seropositive and was one of the 289 seropositive cohort members. A peripheral blood sample was provided by each donor, and peripheral blood mononuclear cells were used for TCR beta sequencing. The Qiagen DNeasy Blood Extraction Kit was used to extract genomic DNA from the blood cell samples. Broader findings and caveats from the paper: While some public TCRs were present in many individuals, most TCR sequences turned up only very rarely across donors. Presence/absence analyses assumed roughly uniform sequencing depth across donors, an assumption that may not hold. This cohort had only TCR beta chains sequenced, and the lack of alpha or paired-chain data limited which features could be detected. In an earlier analysis of roughly 500 of the donors, most TCR beta V segments appeared in productive rearrangements about 87% or about 30% of the time, broadly matching IMGT annotations. A later analysis found that HLA-associated TCR beta chains were more clonally expanded and had lower generation probabilities than equally common non-associated chains. HLA typing was unavailable for some donors at each locus, so association tests used only the typed subset. In both the original and validation cohorts, the classifier was reported to diagnose cytomegalovirus status with high specificity and sensitivity. In a later genetic analysis, fewer N-insertions in productive TCRs were reported among donors in an Asian-associated ancestry cluster than the approximately 670-donor mean. Some IMGT-functional V segments, including TRBV6-2 and TRBV6-3, could not be told apart with the 87-base-pair reads, so those segments were excluded. Several of the top co-occurrence clusters appeared to be linked to parvovirus B19, influenza, CMV and Epstein-Barr virus, according to a later analysis. According to the authors, the approach could potentially be generalized to other disease states and immunological phenotypes. An association between a missense DCLRE1C variant and V-gene and J-gene trimming of TCR beta chains was found in a later genetic analysis and replicated in an independent cohort. Because counts were too low, about 17 rarely observed V segments, including chromosome 9 orphons, were excluded from the earlier analysis of several hundred of the donors. In a later analysis, most CMV-associated TCR beta chains were found to appear HLA-restricted, with HLA associations seemingly driven largely by CMV exposure. When HLA alleles, especially DR and DQ, strongly co-occurred, attributing TCR associations to individual alleles was difficult. A total of roughly 160 TCR beta chains were listed by the study as associated with cytomegalovirus. Correlated functional status among segregating V segments might be attributable to linkage disequilibrium, but an unknown experimental factor could not be ruled out. CMV serostatus was the only immune exposure information available for the cohort. In a later analysis, TCR association rates were found to vary across HLA loci, with the most associated TCRs seen for DRB1 alleles and the fewest for HLA-C alleles. The sequencing pipeline was judged likely to have produced a cluster of highly shared sequence variants as a technical artifact. A further reported finding was that TCR beta sequences accurately predicted the HLA-A and HLA-B alleles for most subjects in the first cohort. In a later analysis, some 17,000 TCR beta sequences were associated with specific HLA alleles at a false discovery rate of 0.05. A few of the identified cytomegalovirus-associated TCR beta chains were confirmed in vitro to be specific for cytomegalovirus antigens.

A note on this clone: Its antigen is unknown. No quality values exist for individual bases; no much larger clone is one base distant.

This sequence originates from a man aged 25-45 years in good health and CMV-seropositive. The sequenced sample consisted of PBMCs. The chain links TRBV9 with TRBJ1-1, and possibly TRBD1, on 6 matching bases. DNA sequence: TGTGCCAGCAGCTCGACGGGACAGAACACTGAAGCTTTCTTT. It translates as CASSSTGQNTEAFF.